Following are 30 T cell receptor beta chains from one sample sequenced in a study of cytomegalovirus exposure and HLA in healthy donors (dated by TCRdb to 2015 to 2018). Receptor amplification or capture employed the immunoSEQ multiplex PCR assay. For the multiplex PCR, a mixture combining 60 forward primers for TCR Vbeta segments and 13 reverse primers for TCR Jbeta segments was used. As stored in TCRdb, this immuneACCESS dataset retains in-frame rearrangements with V and J assigned. A fraction of the clones does not appear; measured against another copy, unresolved V genes explain less than half of the discrepancy, and the remainder lacks a known reason. The sample has roughly 160,000 clones on record, roughly 84% of them singletons. Clones ranked in the top ten supply 2% to 3% of the sample. The sample taken for sequencing was PBMCs. Receptors originate from a man aged 25 to 40 in good health and CMV-seropositive.

The chain couples TRBV6-4 to TRBJ2-3; TRBD2 aligns across 8 bases. The CDR3 runs to 14 residues. V was pared by 3 bases and J by 1 base, with 0 bases of the junction left unmatched. Germline-derived CDR1 and CDR2 are MRHNA and SNTAGT. This CDR3 reads CASSETSGTDTQYF. The CDR3 coding sequence is TGTGCCAGCAGTGAGACTAGCGGCACAGATACGCAGTATTTT.

The rearrangement links TRBV7-8 to TRBJ2-7; the match to TRBD1 covers 12 bases. In germline, CDR1 is SGHVS, CDR2 FQNEAQ. Trimming took 5 bases from V and 1 from J; bases not matched to a gene: 3. This CDR3 comprises 15 residues. The CDR3 DNA is TGTGCCAGCAGCACGGGACAGGGGGCGTCCTACGAGCAGTACTTC. Encoded protein: CASSTGQGASYEQYF.

This chain uses TRBV21-1 with TRBJ2-1; the DNA was not compared with TRBD2, the D call given in the table. TRBV21-1 is shown as a pseudogene. The CDR3 spans 14 residues. CDR3 DNA sequence: TGCGGCCACCCCCTAGCGGGATATTACAATGAGCAGTTCTTC. Translation gives CGHPLAGYYNEQFF.

The rearrangement links TRBV19 to TRBJ2-7; 8 bases map to TRBD1. The CDR3 length is 15 residues. The J segment lost 6 bases and the V segment lost 5 bases, leaving 12 bases of the junction unmatched. Germline CDR1 reads LNHDA; CDR2 reads SQIVND (reference sequence). The CDR3 sequence: CASSSLDRDLGEQYF. For the CDR3, the DNA is TGTGCCAGTAGTTCTTTGGACAGGGACCTTGGCGAGCAGTACTTC.

The rearrangement links TRBV7-3 to TRBJ2-7; D is perhaps TRBD2 (5 bases). The CDR3 extends over 15 amino acids. Germline CDR1 SGHTA, CDR2 FQGTGA. V gave up 6 bases and J gave up 5 bases, with 20 bases separating them. The CDR3 loop is CASRKAPGSFDEQYF. CDR3 nucleotides: TGTGCCAGCAGGAAAGCCCCGGGATCGTTTGACGAGCAGTACTTC.

This chain connects TRBV19 to TRBJ2-1, with 9 bases matching TRBD1. V lost 0 bases, J lost 6 bases, and 6 bases stayed unmatched. Per the germline V gene, CDR1 is LNHDA and CDR2 is SQIVND (reference sequence). The length of the CDR3 is 16 residues. The CDR3 region is CASSIEARGQGNEQFF. The CDR3 nucleotides are TGTGCCAGTAGTATAGAAGCCCGGGGACAGGGCAATGAGCAGTTCTTC.

The chain uses TRBV13 and TRBJ1-5; 8 nucleotides line up with TRBD1. This CDR3 contains 14 residues. V dropped 3 bases and J dropped 2; count of bases not matched to a gene: 0. Looked up from germline, CDR1 is PRHDT and CDR2 is FYEKMQ (reference sequence). Written as DNA, the CDR3 is TGTGCCAGCAGCTTGGGACAGGGCAATCAGCCCCAGCATTTT. Its protein is CASSLGQGNQPQHF.

V and J are TRBV6-5 and TRBJ1-4; a possible D gene is TRBD1 (5 bases). This CDR3 spans 14 amino acids. The germline V gene has CDR1 MNHEY and CDR2 SVGAGI. Trimming left V 3 bases short and J 3 bases short, with 8 bases between. The CDR3 sequence is CASSYGRANEKLFF. CDR3 coding DNA: TGTGCCAGCAGTTATGGCAGGGCTAATGAAAAACTGTTTTTT.

V and J are TRBV11-3 and TRBJ1-2, with a tentative D call TRBD1 (5 bases). The CDR3 runs 13 residues. The V and J ends lost 1 base and 7 bases respectively, with 10 bases between them. Germline loops: CDR1 SGHNT, CDR2 YENEEA. CDR3 amino acids: CASSLGSGFGYTF. The CDR3 DNA sequence: TGTGCCAGCAGCTTAGGATCAGGGTTTGGCTACACCTTC.

The CDR3 bases are TGTGCCAGCAGCTTATCAGAGGCAGGGGGCGTTGGGTTGGCTTTCTTT. Amino acids: CASSLSEAGGVGLAFF. This sequence joins TRBV7-2 and TRBJ1-1, with 8 bases identical to TRBD1. CDR3 size: 16 residues. V shed 2 bases and J 11 bases; nucleotides not matched to a gene: 16. Germline loops: CDR1 SGHTA, CDR2 FQGNSA.

The chain is built from TRBV6-5 and TRBJ1-2; D is perhaps TRBD1 (5 bases). V was pared by 4 bases and J by 6 bases, with 9 bases between. Germline V gene data show CDR1 as MNHEY and CDR2 as SVGAGI. The CDR3 is 12 amino acids. CDR3 nucleotide sequence: TGTGCCAGCAGTTTACCAGGGAATGGCTACACCTTC. As protein: CASSLPGNGYTF.

The rearrangement uses TRBV29-1 and TRBJ1-2; D is ambiguous. The CDR3 contains 12 residues. Between the trimmed V and J ends, which lost 6 bases and 2 bases, there was a span of 10 bases. Germline CDR1 and CDR2: SQVTM and ANQGSEA. In DNA form, the CDR3 reads TGCAGCGTCCTCTCGGGGAACTATGGCTACACCTTC. It is translated as CSVLSGNYGYTF. The full variable domain, rest sourced from reference TRBV29-1 and TRBJ1-2, is SAVISQKPSRDICQRGTSLTIQCQVDSQVTMMFWYRQQPGQSLTLIATANQGSEATYESGFVIDKFPISRPNLTFSTLTVSNMSPEDSSIYLCSVLSGNYGYTFGSGTRLTVV.

The chain couples TRBV2 to TRBJ2-5; TRBD2 aligns across 7 bases. J was trimmed by 5 bases and V by 2 bases; bases with no gene match: 2. CDR1 is SNHLY, CDR2 FYNNEI, per germline. The CDR3 runs 13 residues. This chain's CDR3 is CASSERGGETQYF. Written as DNA, the CDR3 is TGTGCCAGCAGTGAAAGGGGAGGGGAGACCCAGTACTTC.

J is TRBJ1-1 and V is TRBV5-5; D is perhaps TRBD1 (6 bases). Germline V lookup: CDR1 SGHKS, CDR2 YYEKEE (reference sequence). Trimming cost V 5 bases and J 1 base, with 15 bases left between them. The CDR3 covers 15 residues. This CDR3 is CASRGSGTTNTEAFF. CDR3 DNA sequence: TGTGCCAGCAGAGGTTCAGGGACAACGAACACTGAAGCTTTCTTT.

The CDR3 reads CASSQGINYEQYF. The CDR3 bases are TGCGCCAGCAGCCAGGGTATTAACTACGAGCAGTACTTC. This chain uses TRBV4-3 with TRBJ2-5, with D unclear. The J call is in doubt because the DNA end fits TRBJ2-7 better. Germline CDR1 reads LGHNA; CDR2 reads YSLEER. The CDR3 extends over 13 amino acids.

The chain carries TRBV5-1 and TRBJ2-5; D is perhaps TRBD2 (5 bases). The germline V and J ends were trimmed by 2 bases and 6 bases, with 14 bases remaining between them. The CDR3 extends over 14 amino acids. The germline gives CDR1 SGHRS, CDR2 YFSETQ. The CDR3 DNA sequence: TGCGCCAGCAGCTTAACGGGATTAGAGAAGACCCAGTACTTC. This translates into CASSLTGLEKTQYF. Using reference TRBV5-1 and TRBJ2-5 for the parts outside the CDR3, the full variable domain is KAGVTQTPRYLIKTRGQQVTLSCSPISGHRSVSWYQQTPGQGLQFLFEYFSETQRNKGNFPGRFSGRQFSNSRSEMNVSTLELGDSALYLCASSLTGLEKTQYFGPGTRLLVL.

The count of this clone is one. CDR3 in amino acids: CASSLTASTGEQFF. Written as DNA, the CDR3 is TGTGCCAGCAGCTTAACGGCAAGCACGGGTGAGCAGTTCTTC. J is TRBJ2-1 and V is TRBV7-9; D is uncertain. V lost 2 bases and J 9 bases, leaving 14 bases between the germline ends. The germline gives CDR1 SEHNR, CDR2 FQNEAQ (reference sequence). CDR3 size: 14 residues.

The chain carries TRBV14 and TRBJ2-1; 7 nucleotides align to TRBD2. Trimming took 1 base from V and 0 from J; bases not matched to a gene: 9. The CDR3 covers 18 residues. Germline CDR1 reads SGHDN; CDR2 reads FVKESK. The CDR3 DNA sequence: TGTGCCAGCAGCCAAGTGGGCGGGAGTTTTGGCTCCTACAATGAGCAGTTCTTC. Translation: CASSQVGGSFGSYNEQFF.

The CDR3 sequence is CSVVSVHGYTF. The CDR3 DNA reads as TGCAGCGTTGTGTCTGTTCATGGCTACACCTTC. The chain recombines TRBV29-1 with TRBJ1-2, with unresolved D. CDR1 and CDR2 from the germline V gene are SQVTM and ANQGSEA. The CDR3 spans 11 residues. V was pared by 4 bases and J by 6 bases, with 9 bases between.

CDR3 bases: TGCGCCAGCAGCTCTACAGGGGGCAATCAGCCCCAGCATTTT. It yields the protein CASSSTGGNQPQHF. The chain carries TRBV5-1 and TRBJ1-5; 7 nucleotides align to TRBD1. The CDR3 covers 14 residues. In germline, CDR1 is SGHRS, CDR2 YFSETQ. V was clipped by 3 bases and J by 2 bases; unmatched bases: 2.

A note on this clone: The same CDR3 arises from other DNA sequences in this sample as well. V gene TRBV9 combines with J gene TRBJ2-1; 7 bases align to TRBD2. There are 15 residues in the CDR3. With V trimmed by 0 bases and J by 1 base, 1 base remained unmatched. Germline lookup yields CDR1 SGDLS and CDR2 YYNGEE. The CDR3 here is CASSVGGGSYNEQFF. The CDR3 DNA is TGTGCCAGCAGCGTAGGGGGGGGGTCCTACAATGAGCAGTTCTTC.

The CDR3 nucleotides read TGTGCCAGCAGTGGGCAGGCTGGGGCCAACGTCCTGACTTTC. Amino acids: CASSGQAGANVLTF. The chain carries TRBV2 and TRBJ2-6; D not certain. Germline V gene lookup returns CDR1 SNHLY and CDR2 FYNNEI. This CDR3 region has 14 residues. V lost 4 bases, J lost 2 bases, and 6 bases lay in between.

This clone has more than one count but fewer than ten. The J gene is TRBJ1-1, the V gene TRBV29-1; D gene uncertain. The CDR3 consists of 12 residues. Trimming pared 7 bases from V and 1 base from J, leaving 10 bases between. Germline CDR1 and CDR2: SQVTM and ANQGSEA. The CDR3 loop reads CSGTQSNTEAFF. The CDR3 DNA reads as TGCAGCGGAACACAGTCGAACACTGAAGCTTTCTTT.

V gene TRBV2 combines with J gene TRBJ2-2; 10 bases match TRBD2. Germline lookup yields CDR1 SNHLY and CDR2 FYNNEI. J lost 7 bases, V lost 3 bases, and 8 bases had no gene match. This CDR3 region has 16 residues. CDR3 DNA sequence: TGTGCCAGCAGTGATGAGCGGGAGGGCCGATTCGGGGAGCTGTTTTTT. Translation gives CASSDEREGRFGELFF.

J is TRBJ2-5 and V is TRBV5-1; 11 bases are a match to TRBD2. The CDR3 totals 14 residues. Germline lookup yields CDR1 SGHRS and CDR2 YFSETQ. Trimming cost V 4 bases and J 6 bases; bases outside gene matches: 5. In nucleotides, the CDR3 is TGCGCCAGCAGCGAGCTAGCGGGAGGCCAGACCCAGTACTTC. Translation: CASSELAGGQTQYF.

The chain uses TRBV29-1 and TRBJ2-1; 7 bases are shared with TRBD2. This CDR3 spans 15 amino acids. V dropped 7 bases and J dropped 6; count of bases not matched to a gene: 15. In germline, CDR1 is SQVTM, CDR2 ANQGSEA. The CDR3 coding sequence is TGCAGCGACCGTAGCGGGCACACACCCCCCAATGAGCAGTTCTTC. It translates to CSDRSGHTPPNEQFF.

The chain employs TRBV30 and TRBJ2-1; D uncertain. CDR1 is GTSNPN, CDR2 SVGIG, per germline (reference sequence). Trimming cost V 0 bases and J 15 bases, with 18 bases left between them. CDR3 length: 13 residues. CDR3 DNA: TGTGCCTGGAGTGTAGGTGGGCCCCCGACCCCGTTCTTC. It is translated as CAWSVGGPPTPFF.

This clone turned up a few times. The chain combines TRBV5-1 with TRBJ1-1; D is undetermined. The CDR3 has 14 amino acids. CDR1 and CDR2 (germline): SGHRS, YFSETQ. The V end was cut by 1 base, the J end by 1 base, with 8 bases between. The CDR3 sequence: CASSLLSSNTEAFF. CDR3 DNA sequence: TGCGCCAGCAGCTTGTTGTCTTCGAACACTGAAGCTTTCTTT.

The V and J genes are TRBV7-2 and TRBJ2-7; 7 positions agree with TRBD2. Germline trimming cut 4 bases from V and 9 bases from J; bases unmatched to any gene: 15. CDR1 and CDR2 from the germline V gene are SGHTA and FQGNSA. The CDR3 runs to 15 residues. CDR3 sequence: CASSSSLAVLTPQYF. The CDR3 bases are TGTGCCAGCAGCTCATCCCTAGCGGTTCTAACCCCGCAGTACTTC.

The rearrangement joins TRBV19 to TRBJ2-1, with D possibly being TRBD2 (5 bases). Trimming took off 6 bases at V and 0 bases at J, with 9 bases between the two ends. This CDR3 spans 14 amino acids. Germline lookup yields CDR1 LNHDA and CDR2 SQIVND (reference sequence). The chain's CDR3 is CASSGVPSYNEQFF. The CDR3 DNA reads as TGTGCCAGTAGCGGGGTACCCTCCTACAATGAGCAGTTCTTC.